The sequence of this TCR beta chain was determined in a study of blood T cell repertoires in COVID-19. About the research overall: Donors in the United States, Italy and Spain gave samples during acute or convalescent COVID-19. T cells, B-cell-depleted T cells, or PBMCs supplied cDNA or gDNA.

The table came from immunoSEQ multiplex PCR; TCRdb's copy has only in-frame clones and leaves some out. The top ten clones hold 3% to 4.5% of a sample with about 380,000 clones, less than 85% of them seen once. The trim removed 4 bases at V and 7 bases at J, leaving 4 bases unmatched. CDR1 and CDR2 from the germline V gene are MDHEN and SYDVKM. The CDR3 is made up of 12 amino acids. The TCR comes from a woman aged 18-29 years with acute or convalescent COVID-19. The chain links TRBV28 to TRBJ2-7; 7 bases match TRBD1. Sequencing was performed on peripheral blood. The CDR3 DNA follows: TGTGCCAGCAGTTCGACAGGGTATGAGCAGTACTTC. Its translation: CASSSTGYEQYF.